This paragraph reports one T cell receptor beta chain. This entry comes from a study of blood T cell repertoires in COVID-19. Across the whole study: The United States, Italy and Spain provided the acute and convalescent COVID-19 samples. From T cells, B-cell-depleted T cells, or PBMCs came the material, which was cDNA or gDNA.

The CDR3 has 14 residues. Trimming removed 4 bases from V and 3 bases from J, with 12 bases in between. Germline CDR1 is MGHRA and CDR2 is YSYEKL. Per the original data handling: How many nucleated cells were present was estimated from reference gene primer amplification. The repertoire was sequenced with immunoSEQ multiplex PCR; TCRdb's copy has only in-frame clones and lacks some. The DNA gave D and trimming, while V, J and clone size come from that table. The sample lists approximately 120,000 clones, approximately 84% seen once, with more than 10% in the top ten. The chain combines TRBV4-1 with TRBJ1-1; D gene ambiguous. The sequencing sample was made of peripheral blood. The TCR comes from a human donor in a cohort sampled during active COVID-19. CDR3 protein: CASSPPSRDTEAFF. CDR3 sequence (DNA): TGCGCCAGCAGCCCCCCGTCCCGGGACACTGAAGCTTTCTTT.